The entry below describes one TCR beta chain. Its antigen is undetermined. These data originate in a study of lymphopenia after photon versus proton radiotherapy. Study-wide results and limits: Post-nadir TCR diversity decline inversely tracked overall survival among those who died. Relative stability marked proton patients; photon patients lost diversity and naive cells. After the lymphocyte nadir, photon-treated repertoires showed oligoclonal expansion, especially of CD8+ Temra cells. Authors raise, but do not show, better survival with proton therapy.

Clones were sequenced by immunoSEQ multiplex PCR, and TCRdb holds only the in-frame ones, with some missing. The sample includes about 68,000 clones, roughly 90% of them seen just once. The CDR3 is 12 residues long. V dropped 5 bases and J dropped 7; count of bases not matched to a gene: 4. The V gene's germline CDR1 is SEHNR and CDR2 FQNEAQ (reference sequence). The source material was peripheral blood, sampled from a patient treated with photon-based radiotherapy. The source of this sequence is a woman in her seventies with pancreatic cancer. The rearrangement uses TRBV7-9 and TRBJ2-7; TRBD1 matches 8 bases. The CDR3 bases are TGTGCCAGCAGCCAGACAGGGGTTGAGCAGTACTTC. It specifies CASSQTGVEQYF.